This T cell receptor (beta chain) was found in a study of blood T cells in healthy people across ages (dated by TCRdb to between 2014 and 2017). At the level of the whole study: In model experiments, roughly one uniquely barcoded TCR beta cDNA molecule per two T cells was captured by template switching. To avoid experimental bias, donors of different ages were distributed randomly across sequencing lanes. The donors were split into four age groups: young (average roughly 15 years), middle-aged (more than 35), aged (more than 60) and long-lived (about 74). Using deep sequencing normalized with unique cDNA molecular identifiers, the study measured how TCR beta repertoire diversity changes with age. For two donors (one aged 18 to 29 and one aged 80 or older), the study analyzed two additional independent replicas of 1 million unique cDNA reads from the same blood draw.

The paper as a whole reports these results and caveats: The percentage of naive T cells measured by flow cytometry correlated strongly with observed TCR beta diversity. Total diversity estimates from one million sequenced T cells were considered lower bounds and underestimates. Since profiling was done on bulk unsorted PBMCs, naive and antigen-experienced compartments could not be conclusively compared. Because the CMV infection status of the donors was unknown, age-related changes in expanded clonotypes may potentially have been confounded. Compared with the aged group, the long-lived group had more naive CD4+ T cells, fewer expanded clones and increased TCR diversity, a pattern suggesting age selection. As age increased, observed TCR beta diversity per million T cells dropped in a roughly linear way, and a significant reduction was already evident by age approximately 40.

Systemically healthy Caucasian individuals from Russia, 39 in total and aged about 6 to 100 years, were included as donors. Each donor gave 8.5 to 10 milliliters of peripheral blood, collected into EDTA-treated Vacutainer tubes. PBMCs were isolated by Ficoll-Paque density-gradient centrifugation, with at least 6 million obtained per sample. Total RNA, at least 5 micrograms per sample, was extracted from PBMCs with Trizol reagent. The percentages of naive CD45RAhigh/CD27high T cells were determined by flow cytometry on a PBMC aliquot from every donor. The library was produced with 5' RACE. The listed sequencing device is Illumina HiSeq 2500. A second roughly 7 to 11 cycle PCR used a sample-barcoded 5' primer and a J-beta primer mix. Each TCR beta cDNA molecule received a unique molecular identifier from a template-switch 5' adaptor carrying 12 random nucleotides. Each sample yielded at least 3 million CDR3-containing paired-end reads. First-strand cDNA synthesis was performed from all RNA using the Mint cDNA synthesis kit, with priming by a TRBC-specific oligonucleotide. All cDNA was treated with uracil-DNA glycosylase and then went through a first 18-cycle PCR with the universal primers M1SS and BC2_uni_R. As for how the authors treated the data: Normalization of each sample was performed by random selection of 1 million high-quality reads, each carrying a distinct molecular identifier. Reads with shared molecular identifiers were discarded instead of being binned into consensus sequences. CDR3 identification, clonotype clustering and error correction used MiTCR with a Q25 quality threshold and the strictest error-elimination algorithm. A nonparametric unseen species model with Euler transformation was used to estimate a lower bound on total TCR beta diversity. TCRdb itself trimmed the public reads at Q25 with fastp, ran MiXCR and retained productive beta chains. One record per CDR3 amino acid sequence lists the most common genes and DNA. The V and J calls here are based on TCRdb, not the publication. The sample table lists approximately 800,000 distinct CDR3 sequences, about 48% of them with a count of one. Jointly, the top ten make up roughly two fifths of the sample.

The CDR3 holds 14 amino acids from the cysteine to the phenylalanine. The entry retains the CDR3 DNA only, 42 bases that are in frame from base 1. Trimming takes 8 bases off V and 7 bases off J; junction bases not matched to a gene: 8. CDR1 MNHEY and CDR2 SVGEGT were looked up in the germline V gene. Turning to this clonotype: Its antigen is unknown. No clone much larger than this one lies a single base away; base qualities are absent.

Sequenced: blood. The receptor was derived from a man aged 80 or over in good health. The chain is made from TRBV6-2 or TRBV6-3 and TRBJ2-1; TRBD2 fits 10 bases in the junction. The CDR3 corresponds to CASRSGRAVNEQFF. The DNA sequence is as follows: TGTGCCAGCCGAAGCGGGAGGGCGGTTAATGAGCAGTTCTTC.